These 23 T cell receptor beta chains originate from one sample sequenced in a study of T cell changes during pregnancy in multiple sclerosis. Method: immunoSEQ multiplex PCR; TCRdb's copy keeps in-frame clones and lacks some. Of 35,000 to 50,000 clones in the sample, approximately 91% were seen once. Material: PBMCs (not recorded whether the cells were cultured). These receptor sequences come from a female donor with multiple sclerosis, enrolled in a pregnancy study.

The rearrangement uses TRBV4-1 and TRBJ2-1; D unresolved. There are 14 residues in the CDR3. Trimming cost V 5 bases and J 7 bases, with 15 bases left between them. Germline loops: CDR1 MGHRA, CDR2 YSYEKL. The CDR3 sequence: CASSIRPGPNEQFF. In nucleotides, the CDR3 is TGCGCCAGCAGCATTCGACCGGGCCCAAATGAGCAGTTCTTC.

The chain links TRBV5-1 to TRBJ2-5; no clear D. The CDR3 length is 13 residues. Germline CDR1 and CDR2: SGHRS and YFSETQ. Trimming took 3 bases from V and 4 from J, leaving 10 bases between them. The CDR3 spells CASSSRVAETQYF. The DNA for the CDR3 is TGCGCCAGCAGCTCCCGGGTGGCAGAGACCCAGTACTTC. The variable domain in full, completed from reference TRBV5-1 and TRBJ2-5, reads KAGVTQTPRYLIKTRGQQVTLSCSPISGHRSVSWYQQTPGQGLQFLFEYFSETQRNKGNFPGRFSGRQFSNSRSEMNVSTLELGDSALYLCASSSRVAETQYFGPGTRLLVL.

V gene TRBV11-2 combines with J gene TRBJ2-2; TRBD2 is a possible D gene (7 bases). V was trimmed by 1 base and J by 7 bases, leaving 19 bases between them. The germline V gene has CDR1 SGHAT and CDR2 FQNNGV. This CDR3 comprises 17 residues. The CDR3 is CASSLVSARRGGGELFF. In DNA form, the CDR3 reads TGTGCCAGCAGCTTAGTCAGCGCCCGGAGGGGGGGCGGGGAGCTGTTTTTT.

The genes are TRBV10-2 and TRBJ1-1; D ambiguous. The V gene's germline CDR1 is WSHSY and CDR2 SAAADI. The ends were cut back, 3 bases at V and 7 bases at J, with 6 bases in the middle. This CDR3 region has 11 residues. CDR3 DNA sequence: TGCGCCAGCAGTGATGGTGTTGAAGCTTTCTTT. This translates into CASSDGVEAFF.

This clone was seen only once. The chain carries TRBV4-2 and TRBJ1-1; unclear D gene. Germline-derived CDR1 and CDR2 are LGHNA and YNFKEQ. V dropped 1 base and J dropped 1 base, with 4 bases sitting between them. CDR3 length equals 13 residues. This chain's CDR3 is CASSQVRNTEAFF. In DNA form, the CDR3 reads TGTGCCAGCAGCCAAGTCAGGAACACTGAAGCTTTCTTT.

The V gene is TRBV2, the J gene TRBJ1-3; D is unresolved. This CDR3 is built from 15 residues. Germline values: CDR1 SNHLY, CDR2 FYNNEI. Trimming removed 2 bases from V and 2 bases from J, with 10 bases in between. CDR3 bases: TGTGCCAGCAGTGAAAGTGGTGGGCCTGGAAACACCATATATTTT. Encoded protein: CASSESGGPGNTIYF.

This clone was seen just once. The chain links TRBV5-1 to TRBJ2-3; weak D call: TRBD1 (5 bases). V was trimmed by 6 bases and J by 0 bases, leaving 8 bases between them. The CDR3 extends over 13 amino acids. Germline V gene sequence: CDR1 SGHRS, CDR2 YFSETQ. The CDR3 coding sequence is TGCGCCAGCACCAAGGGGAGCACAGATACGCAGTATTTT. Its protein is CASTKGSTDTQYF.

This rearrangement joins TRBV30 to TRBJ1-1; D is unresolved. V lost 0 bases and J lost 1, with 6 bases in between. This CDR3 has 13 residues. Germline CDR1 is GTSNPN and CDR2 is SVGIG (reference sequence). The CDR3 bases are TGTGCCTGGAGTGTACAAGAGAACACTGAAGCTTTCTTT. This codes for CAWSVQENTEAFF.

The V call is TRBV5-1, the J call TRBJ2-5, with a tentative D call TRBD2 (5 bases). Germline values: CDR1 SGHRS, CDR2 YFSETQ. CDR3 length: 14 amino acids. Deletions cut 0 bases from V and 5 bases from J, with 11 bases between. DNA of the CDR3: TGCGCCAGCAGCTTGGGGGGAGTTTCGGAGACCCAGTACTTC. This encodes CASSLGGVSETQYF.

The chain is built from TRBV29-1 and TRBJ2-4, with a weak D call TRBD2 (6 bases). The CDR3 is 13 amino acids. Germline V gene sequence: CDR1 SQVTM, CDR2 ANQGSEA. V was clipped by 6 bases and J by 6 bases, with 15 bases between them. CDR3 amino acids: CSVEWDGRNIQYF. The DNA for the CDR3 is TGCAGCGTCGAGTGGGACGGGAGAAACATTCAGTACTTC.

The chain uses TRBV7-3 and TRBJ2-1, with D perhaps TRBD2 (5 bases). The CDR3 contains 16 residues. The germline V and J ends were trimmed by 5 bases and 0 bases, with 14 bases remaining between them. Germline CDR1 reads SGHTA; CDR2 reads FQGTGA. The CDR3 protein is CASSPSGGSSYNEQFF. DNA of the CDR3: TGTGCCAGCAGCCCCTCCGGTGGGAGCTCCTACAATGAGCAGTTCTTC.

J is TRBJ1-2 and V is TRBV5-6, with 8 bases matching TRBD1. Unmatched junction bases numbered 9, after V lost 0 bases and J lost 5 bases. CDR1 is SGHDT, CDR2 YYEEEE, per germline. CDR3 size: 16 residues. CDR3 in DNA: TGTGCCAGCAGCTTGGAGGGCAGGGGGCTCTGGTATGGCTACACCTTC. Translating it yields CASSLEGRGLWYGYTF.

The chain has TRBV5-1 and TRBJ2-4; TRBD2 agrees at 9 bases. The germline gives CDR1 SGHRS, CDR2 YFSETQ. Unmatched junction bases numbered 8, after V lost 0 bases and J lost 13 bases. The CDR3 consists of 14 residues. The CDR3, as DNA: TGCGCCAGCAGCTTGGGGGAGCTTAGCGGGAGACAGTACTTC. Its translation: CASSLGELSGRQYF.

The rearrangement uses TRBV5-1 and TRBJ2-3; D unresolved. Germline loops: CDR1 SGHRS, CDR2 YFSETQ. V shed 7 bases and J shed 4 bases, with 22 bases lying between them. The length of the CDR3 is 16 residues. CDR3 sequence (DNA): TGCGCCAGCCGTCCCTCTGCGCCTATGGGCGCAGATACGCAGTATTTT. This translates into CASRPSAPMGADTQYF. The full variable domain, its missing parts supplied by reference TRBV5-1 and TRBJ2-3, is KAGVTQTPRYLIKTRGQQVTLSCSPISGHRSVSWYQQTPGQGLQFLFEYFSETQRNKGNFPGRFSGRQFSNSRSEMNVSTLELGDSALYLCASRPSAPMGADTQYFGPGTRLTVL.

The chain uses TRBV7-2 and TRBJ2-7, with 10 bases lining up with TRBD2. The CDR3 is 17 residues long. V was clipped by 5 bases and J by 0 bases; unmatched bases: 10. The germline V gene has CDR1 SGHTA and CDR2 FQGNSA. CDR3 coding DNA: TGTGCCAGCAGCACCCGTTCTAGCGGGAGAAACTCCTACGAGCAGTACTTC. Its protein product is CASSTRSSGRNSYEQYF.

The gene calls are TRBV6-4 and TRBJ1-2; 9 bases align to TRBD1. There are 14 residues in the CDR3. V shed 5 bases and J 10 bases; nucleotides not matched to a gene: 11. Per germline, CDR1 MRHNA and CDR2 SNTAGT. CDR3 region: CASSFRTGEGDYTF. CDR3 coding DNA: TGTGCCAGCAGTTTTCGGACAGGGGAAGGCGACTACACCTTC.

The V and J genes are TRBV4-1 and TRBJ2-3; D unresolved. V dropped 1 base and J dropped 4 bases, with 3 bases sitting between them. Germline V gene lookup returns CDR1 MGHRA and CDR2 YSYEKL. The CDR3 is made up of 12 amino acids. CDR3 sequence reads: CASSQGPDTQYF. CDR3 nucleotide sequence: TGCGCCAGCAGCCAAGGCCCAGATACGCAGTATTTT.

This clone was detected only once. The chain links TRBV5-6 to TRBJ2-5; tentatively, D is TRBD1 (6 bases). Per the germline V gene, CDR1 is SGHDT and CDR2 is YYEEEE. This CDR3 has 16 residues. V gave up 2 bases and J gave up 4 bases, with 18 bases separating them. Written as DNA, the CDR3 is TGTGCCAGCAGCTTTTTCCGTAACAGGGTTGGAGAGACCCAGTACTTC. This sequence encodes CASSFFRNRVGETQYF.

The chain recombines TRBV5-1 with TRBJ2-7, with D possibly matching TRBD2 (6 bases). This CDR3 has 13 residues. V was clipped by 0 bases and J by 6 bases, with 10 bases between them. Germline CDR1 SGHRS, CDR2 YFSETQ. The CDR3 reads CASSLGTTTEQYF. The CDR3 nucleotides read TGCGCCAGCAGCTTGGGGACTACTACCGAGCAGTACTTC.

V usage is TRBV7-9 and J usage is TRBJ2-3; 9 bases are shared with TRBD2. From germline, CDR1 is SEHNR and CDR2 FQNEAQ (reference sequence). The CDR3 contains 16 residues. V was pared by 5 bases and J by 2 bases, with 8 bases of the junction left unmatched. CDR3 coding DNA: TGTGCCAGCAGCCCCCGACTAGCGGATTACACAGATACGCAGTATTTT. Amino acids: CASSPRLADYTDTQYF. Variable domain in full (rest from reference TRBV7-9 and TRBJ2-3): DTGVSQNPRHKITKRGQNVTFRCDPISEHNRLYWYRQTLGQGPEFLTYFQNEAQLEKSRLLSDRFSAERPKGSFSTLEIQRTEQGDSAMYLCASSPRLADYTDTQYFGPGTRLTVL.

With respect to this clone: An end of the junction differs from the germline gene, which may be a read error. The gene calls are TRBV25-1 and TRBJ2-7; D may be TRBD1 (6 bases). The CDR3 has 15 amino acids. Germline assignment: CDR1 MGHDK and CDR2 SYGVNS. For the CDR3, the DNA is TGTGCCAGCAGTGATCCATCAGGGGAGTCCTCCGAGCAGTACTTC. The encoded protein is CASSDPSGESSEQYF.

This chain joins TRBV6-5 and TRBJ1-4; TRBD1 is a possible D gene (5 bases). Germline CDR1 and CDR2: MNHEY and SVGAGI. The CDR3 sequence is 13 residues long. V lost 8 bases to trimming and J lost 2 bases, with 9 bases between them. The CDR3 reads CASWAGTNEKLFF. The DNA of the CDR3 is TGTGCCAGCTGGGCAGGGACTAATGAAAAACTGTTTTTT.

The CDR3 reads CASSAQETQYF. Here the CDR3 DNA reads TGTGCCAGTAGTGCCCAAGAGACCCAGTACTTC. The chain uses TRBV19 and TRBJ2-5; D is ambiguous. This CDR3 contains 11 residues. In germline, CDR1 is LNHDA, CDR2 SQIVND (reference sequence). V lost 5 bases to trimming and J lost 1 base, with 2 bases between them.